Each of the 14 T cell receptor beta chains below was sequenced from the same sample in a study of OX40 agonist ivuxolimab in advanced cancers. The method was the immunoSEQ multiplex PCR assay. TCRdb re-hosts the immuneACCESS table, in-frame sequences only. Its copies lack some clones; in the studies checked, an unresolved V gene accounts for under half of them, and the cause for the rest is not known. The sample profile shows tens of thousands of clones; more than 75% of them were found once. The top ten hold about a sixth of the sample. Sequences were derived from CD4+ or CD8+ T cells sorted from blood, sampled in a trial of the OX40 agonist ivuxolimab. The origin of the receptors is an adult with an advanced solid tumor such as melanoma, head and neck, liver or kidney cancer.

The DNA for the CDR3 is TGTGCTAGTGGTTTCGATCCGGGACAGGGTGGCCCGGCCATGAGCTACACCTTC. Protein: CASGFDPGQGGPAMSYTF. The chain uses TRBV12-5 and TRBJ1-2; 9 bases are shared with TRBD1. V lost 3 bases, J lost 9 bases, and 20 bases stayed unmatched. The length of the CDR3 is 18 residues. Germline V gene sequence: CDR1 LGHNT, CDR2 FRNRAP.

The chain employs TRBV5-1 and TRBJ1-1; 10 bases are a match to TRBD1. Germline trimming cut 0 bases from V and 5 bases from J; bases unmatched to any gene: 1. The CDR3 spans 14 residues. CDR1 and CDR2 (germline): SGHRS, YFSETQ. The CDR3 sequence is CASSLADRGTEAFF. The DNA for the CDR3 is TGCGCCAGCAGCTTGGCGGACAGGGGGACTGAAGCTTTCTTT.

This chain links TRBV18 with TRBJ2-1; TRBD2 matches at 8 bases. The CDR3 covers 18 residues. The V segment lost 3 bases and the J segment 2 bases; nucleotides outside the gene matches: 12. Germline V gives CDR1 KGHSH, CDR2 LQKENI. The CDR3 bases are TGTGCCAGCTCACCTATCCCGGGGGGGCAAGGACCCTACAATGAGCAGTTCTTC. Translated: CASSPIPGGQGPYNEQFF.

The rearrangement joins TRBV4-2 to TRBJ2-3; 7 nucleotides match TRBD2. Unmatched junction bases numbered 4, after V lost 4 bases and J lost 3 bases. Germline assignment: CDR1 LGHNA and CDR2 YNFKEQ. The CDR3 is 14 amino acids. The CDR3 region has the DNA TGTGCCAGCAGCCGGCAGCGGGGAACAGATACGCAGTATTTT. Its translation: CASSRQRGTDTQYF.

V gene TRBV19 combines with J gene TRBJ1-4, with 8 bases that match TRBD1. Germline values: CDR1 LNHDA, CDR2 SQIVND (reference sequence). This CDR3 comprises 15 residues. V trimming: 7 bases; J trimming: 6 bases; junction bases outside the gene matches: 10. In DNA, the CDR3 is TGTGCCAGTACCATCGGTCCAGGGGGCGATGAAAAACTGTTTTTT. This encodes CASTIGPGGDEKLFF.

This rearrangement joins TRBV5-1 to TRBJ1-1, with unresolved D. This CDR3 has 12 residues. With 3 bases removed from V and 6 bases from J, the gap between germline ends came to 9 bases. From germline, CDR1 is SGHRS and CDR2 YFSETQ. CDR3 loop: CASSSTGAEAFF. The CDR3 coding sequence is TGCGCCAGCAGCTCTACTGGCGCTGAAGCTTTCTTT.

The chain uses TRBV7-8 and TRBJ2-7; 8 bases match TRBD1. The germline V gene encodes CDR1 SGHVS and CDR2 FQNEAQ. The CDR3 has 14 amino acids. Trimming removed 3 bases from V and 3 bases from J; junction bases left unmatched: 4. The CDR3 sequence: CASSFQGAVYEQYF. In DNA, the CDR3 is TGTGCCAGCAGCTTTCAGGGGGCCGTCTACGAGCAGTACTTC.

This chain links TRBV5-8 with TRBJ1-1; D is uncertain. The germline V gene has CDR1 SGHTS and CDR2 YDEGEE. The V end was cut by 0 bases, the J end by 7 bases, with 4 bases between. This CDR3 contains 11 residues. CDR3 in DNA: TGTGCCAGCAGCTTGGGGATTGAAGCTTTCTTT. Amino acids: CASSLGIEAFF.

This sequence joins TRBV19 and TRBJ1-4, with 9 nucleotides matching TRBD1. The CDR3 is 15 amino acids. V dropped 4 bases and J dropped 5; count of bases not matched to a gene: 5. Per the germline V gene, CDR1 is LNHDA and CDR2 is SQIVND (reference sequence). Here the CDR3 DNA reads TGTGCCAGTAGTACCCGGACAGGGGAAAATGAAAAACTGTTTTTT. Its translation is CASSTRTGENEKLFF.

The chain is built from TRBV18 and TRBJ1-1, with unresolved D. The CDR3 is 14 residues long. Between the trimmed V and J ends, which lost 0 bases and 0 bases, there was a span of 5 bases. Germline CDR1 KGHSH, CDR2 LQKENI. The CDR3 DNA follows: TGTGCCAGCTCACCACCGGGCTTGAACACTGAAGCTTTCTTT. Its protein product is CASSPPGLNTEAFF.

This clone was recorded a few times. This sequence joins TRBV10-2 and TRBJ2-1, with 7 bases aligning to TRBD2. This CDR3 is 13 amino acids long. The trim removed 8 bases at V and 7 bases at J, leaving 8 bases unmatched. The germline V gene has CDR1 WSHSY and CDR2 SAAADI. The CDR3 loop reads CASSAGTMNEQFF. The CDR3 nucleotides are TGCGCCAGCTCCGCGGGGACTATGAATGAGCAGTTCTTC.

The chain uses TRBV30 and TRBJ1-6; 8 bases agree with TRBD1. Germline CDR1 is GTSNPN and CDR2 is SVGIG (reference sequence). Trimming at V came to 3 bases and at J to 7 bases, leaving 5 bases not matched to a gene. The CDR3 has 14 amino acids. The DNA for the CDR3 is TGTGCCTGGAGGGGACAGGTAGGGAATTCACCCCTCCACTTT. It specifies CAWRGQVGNSPLHF. Supplemented by reference TRBV30 and TRBJ1-6, the full variable domain reads SQTIHQWPATLVQPVGSPLSLECTVEGTSNPNLYWYRQAAGRGLQLLFYSVGIGQISSEVPQNLSASRPQDRQFILSSKKLLLSDSGFYLCAWRGQVGNSPLHFGNGTRLTVT.

This clone came up a few times. The chain's CDR3 is CASRDGGSGELFF. CDR3 in DNA: TGTGCCAGCAGGGACGGGGGGAGCGGGGAGCTGTTTTTT. V is TRBV5-4 and J is TRBJ2-2; 7 nucleotides align to TRBD2. The V gene's germline CDR1 is SGHNT and CDR2 YYREEE (reference sequence). The V gene end was trimmed by 5 bases and the J gene end by 7 bases; junction bases not matched to a gene: 5. CDR3 length: 13 residues.

This clone was observed a single time. The chain uses TRBV4-1 and TRBJ2-5, with D unclear. V dropped 0 bases and J dropped 5 bases, with 13 bases sitting between them. From germline, CDR1 is MGHRA and CDR2 YSYEKL. This CDR3 has 15 amino acids. The CDR3 coding sequence is TGCGCCAGCAGCCAAGAGGGTGGATCTACGGAGACCCAGTACTTC. Protein: CASSQEGGSTETQYF.